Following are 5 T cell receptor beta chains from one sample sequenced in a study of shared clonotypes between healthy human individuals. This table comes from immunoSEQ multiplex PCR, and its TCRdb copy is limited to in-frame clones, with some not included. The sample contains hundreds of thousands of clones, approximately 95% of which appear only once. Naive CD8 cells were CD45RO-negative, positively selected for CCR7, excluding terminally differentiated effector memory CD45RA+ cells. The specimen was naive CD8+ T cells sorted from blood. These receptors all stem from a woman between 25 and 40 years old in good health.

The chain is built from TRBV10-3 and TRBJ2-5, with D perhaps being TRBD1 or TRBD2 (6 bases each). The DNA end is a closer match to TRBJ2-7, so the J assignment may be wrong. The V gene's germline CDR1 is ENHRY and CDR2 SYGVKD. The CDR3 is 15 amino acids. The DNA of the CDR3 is TGTGCCATCAGTGAGTCGGGGGGCCCGGGGTACGAGCAGTACTTC. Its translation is CAISESGGPGYEQYF.

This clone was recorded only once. CDR3 sequence: CAWSADGYEQYF. The CDR3 nucleotides are TGTGCCTGGAGTGCGGATGGCTACGAGCAGTACTTC. The J gene is TRBJ2-7, the V gene TRBV30; D is unresolved. With 1 base removed from V and 3 bases from J, the gap between germline ends came to 7 bases. Germline V gives CDR1 GTSNPN, CDR2 SVGIG (reference sequence). The CDR3 totals 12 residues.

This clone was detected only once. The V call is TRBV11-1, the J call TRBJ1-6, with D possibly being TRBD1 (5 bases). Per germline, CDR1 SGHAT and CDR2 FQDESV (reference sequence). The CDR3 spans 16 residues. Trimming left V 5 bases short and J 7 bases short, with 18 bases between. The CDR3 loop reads CASSPRPGTENSPLHF. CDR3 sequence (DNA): TGTGCCAGCAGCCCCCGTCCCGGGACGGAGAATTCACCCCTCCACTTT.

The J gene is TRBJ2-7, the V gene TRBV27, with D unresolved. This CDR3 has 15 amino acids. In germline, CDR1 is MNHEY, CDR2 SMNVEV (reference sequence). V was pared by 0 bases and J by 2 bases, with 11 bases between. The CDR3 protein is CASSLSGTVTYEQYF. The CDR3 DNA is TGTGCCAGCAGTTTATCGGGTACTGTTACCTACGAGCAGTACTTC.

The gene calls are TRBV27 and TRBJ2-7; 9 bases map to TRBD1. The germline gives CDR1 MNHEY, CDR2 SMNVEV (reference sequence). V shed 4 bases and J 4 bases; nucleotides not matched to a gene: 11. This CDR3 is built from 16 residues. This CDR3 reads CASSSGPGQGIYEQYF. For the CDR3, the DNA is TGTGCCAGCAGTTCGGGACCGGGACAGGGTATTTACGAGCAGTACTTC.